The following is a T cell receptor (beta chain) sequence with its context. This record comes from a study of T cell responses to AZD1222 COVID-19 vaccine. Sequenced by immunoSEQ multiplex PCR; TCRdb stores in-frame clones only, minus some. The profile covers around 130,000 clones, with roughly 93% appearing a single time and 5.5% to 8% taken by the ten largest. Sequencing was performed on peripheral blood, taken on day 0 of AZD1222 vaccination. The receptor's source is an adult in good health.

CDR3 residues: CASRGTGASMEQYF. The CDR3, as DNA: TGTGCCAGCAGGGGGACGGGGGCTAGCATGGAGCAGTACTTC. The V and J genes are TRBV2 and TRBJ2-7, with D perhaps TRBD1 or TRBD2 (6 bases each). Per germline, CDR1 SNHLY and CDR2 FYNNEI. The CDR3 loop spans 14 amino acids. Trimming took 6 bases from V and 7 from J, leaving 19 bases between them.